The clone carrying this T cell receptor (beta chain) was seen repeatedly, ten times or more. The antigen remains unidentified. The data are from a study of neurological immune-mediated disorders. The team produced cDNA through 5'RACE using 10-nucleotide random UMIs. TCRdb reprocessed the 5' RACE reads with MiXCR, giving one entry per CDR3 protein. The sample lists tens of thousands of distinct CDR3 sequences, around 3.7% seen once, with approximately 3.7% in the top ten. Study-level points and caveats: A possible signature was seen in one related-CDR3 cluster, into which phylogenetic grouping placed the repertoires of 18 of 34 multiple sclerosis patients. It was HTLV-1-associated myelopathy that showed the most TCR clonal expansion, while multiple sclerosis showed the least, falling below healthy controls.

The specimen sequenced was PBMCs. The TCR originated in a man aged 40-49 years with multiple sclerosis.

The CDR3, as DNA: TGTGCCATCAGATCCGGACTAGCGGGGTACCAAGAGACCCAGTACTTC. Amino acid sequence: CAIRSGLAGYQETQYF. The rearrangement uses TRBV10-3 and TRBJ2-5, with 12 bases identical to TRBD2. V was clipped by 6 bases and J by 0 bases; unmatched bases: 5. CDR3 length: 16 amino acids. Germline V CDR1 and CDR2: ENHRY, SYGVKD.